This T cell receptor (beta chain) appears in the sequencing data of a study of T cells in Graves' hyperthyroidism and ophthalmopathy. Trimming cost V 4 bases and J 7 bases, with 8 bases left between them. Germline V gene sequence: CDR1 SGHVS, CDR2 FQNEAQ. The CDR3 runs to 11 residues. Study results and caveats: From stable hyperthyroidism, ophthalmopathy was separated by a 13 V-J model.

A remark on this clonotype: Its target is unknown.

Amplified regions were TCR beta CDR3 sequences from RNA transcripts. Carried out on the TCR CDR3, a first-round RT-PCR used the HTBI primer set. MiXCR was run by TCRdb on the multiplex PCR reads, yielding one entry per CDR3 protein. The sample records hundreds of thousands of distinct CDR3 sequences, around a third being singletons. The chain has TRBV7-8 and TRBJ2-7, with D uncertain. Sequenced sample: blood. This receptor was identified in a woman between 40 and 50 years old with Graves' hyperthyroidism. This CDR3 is CASSSAHEQYF. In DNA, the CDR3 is TGTGCCAGCAGCTCCGCGCATGAGCAGTACTTC.